This T cell receptor beta chain was retrieved from a study of technical replicates of blood from a handful of donors. Trimming cost V 2 bases and J 6 bases; bases outside gene matches: 8. The CDR3 has 15 residues. The germline CDR1 and CDR2 sequences are MNHEY and SVGAGI. The protocol was immunoSEQ multiplex PCR, while the TCRdb copy is restricted to in-frame clones and leaves out a portion. Of about 73,000 clones in the sample, about 92% are singletons; the top ten hold 0.2% to 0.3%. The specimen was T cells isolated from PBMCs. The TCR sequence derives from a human donor in good health. This sequence joins TRBV6-5 and TRBJ1-2, with 8 bases fitting TRBD1. DNA of the CDR3: TGTGCCAGCAGTTACCGCCCCCAGGGGGCGGATGGCTACACCTTC. Translated: CASSYRPQGADGYTF.